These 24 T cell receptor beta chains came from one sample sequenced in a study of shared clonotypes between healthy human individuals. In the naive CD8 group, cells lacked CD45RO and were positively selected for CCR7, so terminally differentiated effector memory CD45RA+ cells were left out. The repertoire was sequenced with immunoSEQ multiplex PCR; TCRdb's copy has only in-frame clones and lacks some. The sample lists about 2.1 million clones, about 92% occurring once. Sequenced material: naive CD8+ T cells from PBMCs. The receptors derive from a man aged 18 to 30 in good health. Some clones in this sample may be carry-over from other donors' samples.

CDR3 sequence reads: CASSLDLAGVIYEQYF. CDR3 nucleotides: TGTGCCAGCAGCTTAGATTTGGCAGGGGTTATATACGAGCAGTACTTC. This chain uses TRBV11-2 with TRBJ2-7, with a possible D match to TRBD1 (6 bases). Deletions cut 0 bases from V and 4 bases from J, with 16 bases between. The germline V gene has CDR1 SGHAT and CDR2 FQNNGV. The CDR3 consists of 16 residues.

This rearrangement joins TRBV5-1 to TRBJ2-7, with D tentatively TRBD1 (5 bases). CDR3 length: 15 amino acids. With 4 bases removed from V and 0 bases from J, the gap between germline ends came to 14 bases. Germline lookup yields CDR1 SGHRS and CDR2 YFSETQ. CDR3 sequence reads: CASSLESRASYEQYF. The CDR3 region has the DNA TGCGCCAGCAGCCTGGAGAGCAGGGCCTCCTACGAGCAGTACTTC.

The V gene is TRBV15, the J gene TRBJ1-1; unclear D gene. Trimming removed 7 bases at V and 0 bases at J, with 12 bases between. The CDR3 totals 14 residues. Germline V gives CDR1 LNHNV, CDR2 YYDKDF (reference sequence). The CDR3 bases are TGTGCCACCACGGGTCGAAAGATGAACACTGAAGCTTTCTTT. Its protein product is CATTGRKMNTEAFF.

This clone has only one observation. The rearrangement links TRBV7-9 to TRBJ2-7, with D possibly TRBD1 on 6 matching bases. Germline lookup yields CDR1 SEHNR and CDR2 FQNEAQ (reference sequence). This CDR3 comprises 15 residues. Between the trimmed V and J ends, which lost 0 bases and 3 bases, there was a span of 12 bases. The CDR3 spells CASSLALGTNYEQYF. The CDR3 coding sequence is TGTGCCAGCAGCTTAGCCCTCGGGACAAACTACGAGCAGTACTTC.

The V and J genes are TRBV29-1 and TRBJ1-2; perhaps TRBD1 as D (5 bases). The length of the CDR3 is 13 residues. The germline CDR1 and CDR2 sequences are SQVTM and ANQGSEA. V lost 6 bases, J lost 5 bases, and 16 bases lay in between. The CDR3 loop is CSVPRGDGYGYTF. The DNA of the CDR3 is TGCAGCGTCCCGAGGGGAGATGGGTATGGCTACACCTTC. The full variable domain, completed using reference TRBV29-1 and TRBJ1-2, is SAVISQKPSRDICQRGTSLTIQCQVDSQVTMMFWYRQQPGQSLTLIATANQGSEATYESGFVIDKFPISRPNLTFSTLTVSNMSPEDSSIYLCSVPRGDGYGYTFGSGTRLTVV.

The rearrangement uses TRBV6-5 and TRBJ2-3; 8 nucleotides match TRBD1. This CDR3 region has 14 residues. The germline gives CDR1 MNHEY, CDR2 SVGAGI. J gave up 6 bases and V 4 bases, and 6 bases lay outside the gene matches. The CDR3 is CASSFFRTGDTQYF. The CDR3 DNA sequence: TGTGCCAGCAGTTTTTTTCGGACAGGGGATACGCAGTATTTT.

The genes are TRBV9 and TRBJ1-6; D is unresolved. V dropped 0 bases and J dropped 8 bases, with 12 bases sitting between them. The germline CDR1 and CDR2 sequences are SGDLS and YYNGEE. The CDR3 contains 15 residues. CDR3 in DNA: TGTGCCAGCAGCGTAGACGGCGAGGACTATTCACCCCTCCACTTT. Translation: CASSVDGEDYSPLHF.

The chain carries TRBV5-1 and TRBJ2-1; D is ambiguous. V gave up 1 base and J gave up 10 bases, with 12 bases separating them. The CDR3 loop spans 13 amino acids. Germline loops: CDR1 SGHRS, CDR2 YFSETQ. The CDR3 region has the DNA TGCGCCAGCAGCTTGAATAGTGGGGTCGAGCAGTTCTTC. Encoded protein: CASSLNSGVEQFF.

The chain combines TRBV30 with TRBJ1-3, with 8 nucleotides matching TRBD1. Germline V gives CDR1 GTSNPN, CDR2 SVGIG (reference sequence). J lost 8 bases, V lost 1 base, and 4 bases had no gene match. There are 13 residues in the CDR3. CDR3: CAWSGGQGHTIYF. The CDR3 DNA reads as TGTGCCTGGAGTGGAGGACAGGGACACACCATATATTTT.

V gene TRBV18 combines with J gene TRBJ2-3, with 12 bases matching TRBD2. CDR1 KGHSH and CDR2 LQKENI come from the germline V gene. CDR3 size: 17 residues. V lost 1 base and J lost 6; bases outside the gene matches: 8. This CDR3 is CASSPLRLAGAEDTQYF. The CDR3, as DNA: TGTGCCAGCTCACCACTCCGACTAGCGGGAGCGGAGGATACGCAGTATTTT.

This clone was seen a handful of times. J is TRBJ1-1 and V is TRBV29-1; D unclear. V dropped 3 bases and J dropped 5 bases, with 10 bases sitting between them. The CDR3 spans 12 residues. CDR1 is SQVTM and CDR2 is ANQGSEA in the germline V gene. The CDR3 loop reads CSVEGSGTEAFF. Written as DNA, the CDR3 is TGCAGCGTTGAGGGGTCGGGGACTGAAGCTTTCTTT.

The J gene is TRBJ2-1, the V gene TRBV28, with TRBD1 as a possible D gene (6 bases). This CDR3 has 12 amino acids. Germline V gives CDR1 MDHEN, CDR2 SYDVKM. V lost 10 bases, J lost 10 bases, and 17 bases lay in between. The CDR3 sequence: CATWGQSMEQFF. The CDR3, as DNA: TGTGCCACATGGGGGCAGTCAATGGAGCAGTTCTTC.

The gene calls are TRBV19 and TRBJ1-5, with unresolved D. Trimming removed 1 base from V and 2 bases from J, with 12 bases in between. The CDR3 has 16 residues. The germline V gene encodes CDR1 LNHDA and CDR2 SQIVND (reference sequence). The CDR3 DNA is TGTGCCAGTAGTATAGCTACAGCTAGGCGCAATCAGCCCCAGCATTTT. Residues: CASSIATARRNQPQHF.

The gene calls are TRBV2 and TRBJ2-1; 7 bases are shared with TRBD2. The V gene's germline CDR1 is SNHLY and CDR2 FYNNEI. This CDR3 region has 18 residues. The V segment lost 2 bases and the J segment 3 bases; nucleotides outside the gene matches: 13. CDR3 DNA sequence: TGTGCCAGCAGTGAACATTTGGGGGGGAGGACCGTCTACAATGAGCAGTTCTTC. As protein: CASSEHLGGRTVYNEQFF.

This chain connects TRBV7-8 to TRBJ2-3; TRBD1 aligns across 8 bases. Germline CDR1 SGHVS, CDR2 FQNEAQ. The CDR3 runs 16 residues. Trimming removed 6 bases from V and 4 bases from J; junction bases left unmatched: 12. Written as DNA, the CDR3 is TGTGCCAGCAGGCCCCGGACAGGGAGAGCATCAGATACGCAGTATTTT. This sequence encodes CASRPRTGRASDTQYF. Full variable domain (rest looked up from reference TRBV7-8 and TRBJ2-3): GAGVSQSPRYKVAKRGQDVALRCDPISGHVSLFWYQQALGQGPEFLTYFQNEAQLDKSGLPSDRFFAERPEGSVSTLKIQRTQQEDSAVYLCASRPRTGRASDTQYFGPGTRLTVL.

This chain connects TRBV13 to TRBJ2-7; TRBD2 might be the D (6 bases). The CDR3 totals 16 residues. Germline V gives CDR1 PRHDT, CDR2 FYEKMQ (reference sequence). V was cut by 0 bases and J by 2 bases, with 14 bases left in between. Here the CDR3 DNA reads TGTGCCAGCAGCTTAGGGGGGGGTGACCGGACCTACGAGCAGTACTTC. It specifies CASSLGGGDRTYEQYF.

The CDR3 nucleotides are TGTGCCAGCAGCGTTGGAGGGGCCAACAATGAGCAGTTCTTC. Amino acid sequence: CASSVGGANNEQFF. The chain is built from TRBV9 and TRBJ2-1, with D tentatively TRBD2 (6 bases). Germline lookup yields CDR1 SGDLS and CDR2 YYNGEE. V lost 2 bases, J lost 5 bases, and 11 bases lay in between. This CDR3 contains 14 residues.

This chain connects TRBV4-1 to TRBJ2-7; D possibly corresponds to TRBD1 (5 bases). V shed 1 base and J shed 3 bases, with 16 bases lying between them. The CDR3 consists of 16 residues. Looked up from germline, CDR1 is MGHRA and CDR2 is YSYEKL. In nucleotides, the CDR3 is TGCGCCAGCAGCCAAGGGTACCTAGACAGAGACTACGAGCAGTACTTC. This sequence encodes CASSQGYLDRDYEQYF.

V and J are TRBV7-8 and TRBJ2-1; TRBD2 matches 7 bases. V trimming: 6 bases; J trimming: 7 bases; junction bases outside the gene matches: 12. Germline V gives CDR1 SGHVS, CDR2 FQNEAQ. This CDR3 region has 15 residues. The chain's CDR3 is CASRLKRGSVNEQFF. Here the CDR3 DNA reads TGTGCCAGCAGGCTTAAACGCGGGAGCGTAAATGAGCAGTTCTTC.

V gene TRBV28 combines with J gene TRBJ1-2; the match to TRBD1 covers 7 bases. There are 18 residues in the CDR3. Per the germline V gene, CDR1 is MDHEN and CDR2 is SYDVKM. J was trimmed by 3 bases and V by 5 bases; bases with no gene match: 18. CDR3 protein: CASSQHPGQLASDYGYTF. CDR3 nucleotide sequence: TGTGCCAGCAGTCAACACCCGGGACAGCTAGCTTCGGACTATGGCTACACCTTC.

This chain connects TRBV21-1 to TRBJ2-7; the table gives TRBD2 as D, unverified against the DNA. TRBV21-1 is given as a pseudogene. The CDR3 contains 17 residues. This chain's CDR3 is CASSNPGLAGGPYEQYF. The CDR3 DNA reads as TGTGCCAGCAGCAACCCAGGGCTAGCGGGAGGGCCCTACGAGCAGTACTTC.

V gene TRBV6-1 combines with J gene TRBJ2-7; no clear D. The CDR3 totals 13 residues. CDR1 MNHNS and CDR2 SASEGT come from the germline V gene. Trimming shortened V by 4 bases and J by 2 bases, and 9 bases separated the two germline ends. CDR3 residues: CASSVSPAYEQYF. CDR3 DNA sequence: TGTGCCAGCAGTGTGAGTCCAGCCTACGAGCAGTACTTC.

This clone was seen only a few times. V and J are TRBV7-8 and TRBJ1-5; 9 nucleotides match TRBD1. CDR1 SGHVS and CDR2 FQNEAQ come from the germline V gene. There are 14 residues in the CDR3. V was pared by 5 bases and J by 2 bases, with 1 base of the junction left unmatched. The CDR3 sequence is CASSRTGGNQPQHF. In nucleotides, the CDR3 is TGTGCCAGCAGCAGGACAGGGGGCAATCAGCCCCAGCATTTT.

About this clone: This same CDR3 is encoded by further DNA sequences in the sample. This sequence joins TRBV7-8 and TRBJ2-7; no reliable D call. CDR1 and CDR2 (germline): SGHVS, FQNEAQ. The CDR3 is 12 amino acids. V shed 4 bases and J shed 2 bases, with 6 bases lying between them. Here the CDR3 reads CASSSGAYEQYF. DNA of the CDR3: TGTGCCAGCAGCTCGGGCGCCTACGAGCAGTACTTC.